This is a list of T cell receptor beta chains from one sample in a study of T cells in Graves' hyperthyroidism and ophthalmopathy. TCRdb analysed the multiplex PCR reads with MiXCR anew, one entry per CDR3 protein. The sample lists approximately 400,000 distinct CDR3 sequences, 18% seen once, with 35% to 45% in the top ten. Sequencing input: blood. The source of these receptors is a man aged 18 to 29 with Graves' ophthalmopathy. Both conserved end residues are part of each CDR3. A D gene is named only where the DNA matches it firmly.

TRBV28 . CASERGGTGANVLTF
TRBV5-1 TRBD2 CASSLGLAGGRTGELFF
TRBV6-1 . CASRQSVNTEAFF
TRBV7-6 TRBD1 CASSLRPGQGVDGYTF
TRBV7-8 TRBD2 CASSKTSGGSDTQYF
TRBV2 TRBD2 CASSERGGGATGELFF
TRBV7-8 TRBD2 CASSPTSGPTEQYF
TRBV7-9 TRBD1 CASSLARGQGFNSPLHF
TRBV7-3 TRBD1 CASSDYRDSPLHF
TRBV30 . CAWSVLWYEQYF
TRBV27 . CASGSRDISYEQYF